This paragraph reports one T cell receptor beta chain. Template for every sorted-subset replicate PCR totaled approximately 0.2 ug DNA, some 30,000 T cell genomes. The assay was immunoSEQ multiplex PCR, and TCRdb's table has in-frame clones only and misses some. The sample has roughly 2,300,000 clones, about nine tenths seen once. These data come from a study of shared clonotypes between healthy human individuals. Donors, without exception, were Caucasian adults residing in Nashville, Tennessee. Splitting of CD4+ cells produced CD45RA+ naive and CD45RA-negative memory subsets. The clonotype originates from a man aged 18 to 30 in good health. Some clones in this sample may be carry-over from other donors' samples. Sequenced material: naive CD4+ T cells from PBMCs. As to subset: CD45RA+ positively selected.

CDR3 bases: TGTGCCAGCAGCTTAGTGAATAGTGGTGGGGGGGGAGAGCAGTACTTC. Translated, it gives CASSLVNSGGGGEQYF. The rearrangement links TRBV7-2 to TRBJ2-7; 7 positions agree with TRBD2. The CDR3 length is 16 residues. With 1 base clipped from V and 7 bases from J, the junction kept 13 bases outside the gene matches. Germline V gene sequence: CDR1 SGHTA, CDR2 FQGNSA.